This T cell receptor beta chain was obtained from a study of cytomegalovirus exposure and HLA in healthy donors. Germline loops: CDR1 SGHKS, CDR2 YYEKEE (reference sequence). Between the trimmed V and J ends, which lost 2 bases and 1 base, there was a span of 6 bases. CDR3 size: 13 residues. General study findings and limits: In a later analysis, common viral pathogens appeared linked to several of the most significant clusters. Rarity characterized most TCR sequences, yet some public TCRs appeared in many donors.

The PCR had 60 Vbeta and 13 Jbeta primers. The data were produced by immunoSEQ multiplex PCR, yet TCRdb's version contains in-frame clones alone and is incomplete. The table lists approximately 110,000 clones, approximately 73% of them singletons. With respect to this clone: The antigen is unknown.

The sample consisted of PBMCs. This chain links TRBV5-5 with TRBJ1-1; D unresolved. This sequence was found in a man aged 55 to 70 in good health and CMV-seropositive. CDR3 nucleotide sequence: TGTGCCAGCAGCTTCGGAGGGAACACTGAAGCTTTCTTT. Translated, it gives CASSFGGNTEAFF.